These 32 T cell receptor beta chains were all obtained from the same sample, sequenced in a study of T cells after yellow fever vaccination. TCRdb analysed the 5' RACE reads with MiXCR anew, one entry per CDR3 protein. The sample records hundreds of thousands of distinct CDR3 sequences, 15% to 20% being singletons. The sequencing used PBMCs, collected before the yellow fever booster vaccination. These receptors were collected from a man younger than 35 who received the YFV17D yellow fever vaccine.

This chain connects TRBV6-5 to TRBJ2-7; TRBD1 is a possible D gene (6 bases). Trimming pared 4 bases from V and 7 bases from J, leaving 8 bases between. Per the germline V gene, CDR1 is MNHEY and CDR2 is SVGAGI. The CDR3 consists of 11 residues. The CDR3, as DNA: TGTGCCAGCAGTTCACAGGGTGAGCAGTACTTC. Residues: CASSSQGEQYF.

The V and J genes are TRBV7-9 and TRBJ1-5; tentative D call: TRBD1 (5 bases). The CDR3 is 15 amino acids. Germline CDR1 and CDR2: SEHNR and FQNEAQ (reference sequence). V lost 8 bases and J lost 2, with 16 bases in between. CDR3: CASDNGAFGNQPQHF. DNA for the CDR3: TGTGCCAGCGACAACGGGGCCTTCGGCAATCAGCCCCAGCATTTT.

The chain's CDR3 is CASSYSGDTNTGELFF. CDR3 sequence (DNA): TGTGCCAGCAGCTATTCGGGGGACACGAACACCGGGGAGCTGTTTTTT. The rearrangement links TRBV6-6 to TRBJ2-2, with D perhaps given as TRBD1 or TRBD2 (6 bases each). This CDR3 region has 16 residues. Trimming took 6 bases from V and 0 from J, leaving 14 bases between them. Germline CDR1 and CDR2: MNHNY and SVGAGI (reference sequence).

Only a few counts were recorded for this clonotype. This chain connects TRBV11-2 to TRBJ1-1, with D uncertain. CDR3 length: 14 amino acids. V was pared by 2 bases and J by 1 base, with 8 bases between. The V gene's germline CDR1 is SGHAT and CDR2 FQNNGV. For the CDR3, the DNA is TGTGCCAGCAGCTTAAATAGGAGGAACACTGAAGCTTTCTTT. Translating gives CASSLNRRNTEAFF.

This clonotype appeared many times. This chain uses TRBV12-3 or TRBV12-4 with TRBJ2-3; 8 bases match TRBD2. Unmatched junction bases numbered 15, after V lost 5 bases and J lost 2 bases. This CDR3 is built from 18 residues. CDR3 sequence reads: CASSPFLLAGRYTDTQYF. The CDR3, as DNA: TGTGCCAGCAGTCCATTCCTCTTAGCGGGGCGATACACAGATACGCAGTATTTT.

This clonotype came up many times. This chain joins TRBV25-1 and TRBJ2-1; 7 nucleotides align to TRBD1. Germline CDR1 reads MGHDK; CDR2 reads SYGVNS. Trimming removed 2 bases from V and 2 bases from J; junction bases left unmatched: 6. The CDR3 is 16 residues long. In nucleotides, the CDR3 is TGTGCCAGCAGTGAAGTGCAGGGGGACCCCTACAATGAGCAGTTCTTC. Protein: CASSEVQGDPYNEQFF. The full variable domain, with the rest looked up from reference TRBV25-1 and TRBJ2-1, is EADIYQTPRYLVIGTGKKITLECSQTMGHDKMYWYQQDPGMELHLIHYSYGVNSTEKGDLSSESTVSRIRTEHFPLTLESARPSHTSQYLCASSEVQGDPYNEQFFGPGTRLTVL.

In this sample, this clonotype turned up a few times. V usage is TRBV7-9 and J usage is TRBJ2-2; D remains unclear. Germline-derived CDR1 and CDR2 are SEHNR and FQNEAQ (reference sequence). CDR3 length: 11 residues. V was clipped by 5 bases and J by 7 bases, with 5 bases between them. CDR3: CASSVFGELFF. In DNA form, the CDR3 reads TGTGCCAGCAGCGTCTTCGGGGAGCTGTTTTTT.

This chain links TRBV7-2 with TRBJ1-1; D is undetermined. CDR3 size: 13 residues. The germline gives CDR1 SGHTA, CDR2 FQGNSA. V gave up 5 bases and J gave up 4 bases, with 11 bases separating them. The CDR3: CASSLRSSTEAFF. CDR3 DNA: TGTGCCAGCAGCCTCCGATCGAGCACTGAAGCTTTCTTT.

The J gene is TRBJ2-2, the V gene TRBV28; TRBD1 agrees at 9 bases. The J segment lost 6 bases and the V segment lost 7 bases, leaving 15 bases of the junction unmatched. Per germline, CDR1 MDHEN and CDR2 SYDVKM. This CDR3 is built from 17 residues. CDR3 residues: CASTMPPGQGSSGELFF. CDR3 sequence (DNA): TGTGCCAGCACCATGCCGCCGGGACAGGGTTCATCCGGGGAGCTGTTTTTT.

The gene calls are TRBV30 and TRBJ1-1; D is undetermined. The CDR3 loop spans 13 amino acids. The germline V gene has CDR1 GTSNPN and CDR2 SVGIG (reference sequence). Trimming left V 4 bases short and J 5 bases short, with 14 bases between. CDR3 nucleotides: TGTGCCTGGATTGCCAGTCCTGGAACTGAAGCTTTCTTT. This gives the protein CAWIASPGTEAFF.

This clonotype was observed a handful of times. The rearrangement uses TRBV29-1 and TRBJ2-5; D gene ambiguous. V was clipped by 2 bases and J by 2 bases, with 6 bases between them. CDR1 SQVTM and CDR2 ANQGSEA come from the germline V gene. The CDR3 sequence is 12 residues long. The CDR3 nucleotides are TGCAGCGTTGAATGGCAGCAAGAGACCCAGTACTTC. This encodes CSVEWQQETQYF.

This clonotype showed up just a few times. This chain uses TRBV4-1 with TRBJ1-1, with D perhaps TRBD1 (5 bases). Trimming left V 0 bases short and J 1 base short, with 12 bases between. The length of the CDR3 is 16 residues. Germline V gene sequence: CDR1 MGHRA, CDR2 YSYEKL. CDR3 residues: CASSQDSGGGNTEAFF. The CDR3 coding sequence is TGCGCCAGCAGCCAAGATAGCGGGGGGGGGAACACTGAAGCTTTCTTT.

The CDR3, as DNA: TGTGCCAGCCGAAGACAGGGAGTGAACACTGAAGCTTTCTTT. Protein: CASRRQGVNTEAFF. The chain is built from TRBV6-2 or TRBV6-3 and TRBJ1-1, with 7 positions matching TRBD1. V was pared by 8 bases and J by 0 bases, with 6 bases of the junction left unmatched. The CDR3 loop spans 14 amino acids. Germline-derived CDR1 and CDR2 are MNHEY and SVGEGT.

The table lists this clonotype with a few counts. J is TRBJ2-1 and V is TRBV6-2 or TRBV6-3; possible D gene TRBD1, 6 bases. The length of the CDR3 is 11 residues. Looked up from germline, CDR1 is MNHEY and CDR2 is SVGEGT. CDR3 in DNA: TGTGCTACAGGGCAACACAATGAGCAGTTCTTC. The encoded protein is CATGQHNEQFF.

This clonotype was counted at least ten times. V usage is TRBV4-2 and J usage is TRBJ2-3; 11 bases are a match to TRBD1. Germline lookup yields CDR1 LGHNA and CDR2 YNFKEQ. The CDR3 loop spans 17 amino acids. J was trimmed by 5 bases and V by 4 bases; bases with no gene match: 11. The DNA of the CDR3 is TGTGCCAGCAGCCCTATACAGGACAGGGGGCTGAAAGATACGCAGTATTTT. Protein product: CASSPIQDRGLKDTQYF.

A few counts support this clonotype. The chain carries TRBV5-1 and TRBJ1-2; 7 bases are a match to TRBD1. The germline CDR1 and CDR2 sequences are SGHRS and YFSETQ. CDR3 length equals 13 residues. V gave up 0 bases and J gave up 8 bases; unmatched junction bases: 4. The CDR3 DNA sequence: TGCGCCAGCAGCTTGGCCGGGACAGTGGGCTACACCTTC. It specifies CASSLAGTVGYTF.

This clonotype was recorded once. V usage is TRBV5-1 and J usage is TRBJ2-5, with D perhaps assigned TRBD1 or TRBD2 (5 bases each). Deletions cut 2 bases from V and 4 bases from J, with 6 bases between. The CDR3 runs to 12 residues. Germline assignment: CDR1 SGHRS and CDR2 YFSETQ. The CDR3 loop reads CASSFGTETQYF. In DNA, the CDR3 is TGCGCCAGCAGCTTCGGGACAGAGACCCAGTACTTC.

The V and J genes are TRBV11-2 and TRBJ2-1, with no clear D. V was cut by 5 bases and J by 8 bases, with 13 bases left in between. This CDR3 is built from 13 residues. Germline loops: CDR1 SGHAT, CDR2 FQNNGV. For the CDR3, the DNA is TGTGCCAGCAGCGTGGACCCTCGCGATGAGCAGTTCTTC. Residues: CASSVDPRDEQFF.

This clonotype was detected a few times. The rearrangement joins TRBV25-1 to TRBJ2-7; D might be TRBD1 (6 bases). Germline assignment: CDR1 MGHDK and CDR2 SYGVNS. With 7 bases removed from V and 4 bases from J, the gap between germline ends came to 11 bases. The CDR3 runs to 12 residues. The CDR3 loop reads CASNMQGYEQYF. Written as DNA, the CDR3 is TGTGCCAGCAATATGCAGGGGTACGAGCAGTACTTC.

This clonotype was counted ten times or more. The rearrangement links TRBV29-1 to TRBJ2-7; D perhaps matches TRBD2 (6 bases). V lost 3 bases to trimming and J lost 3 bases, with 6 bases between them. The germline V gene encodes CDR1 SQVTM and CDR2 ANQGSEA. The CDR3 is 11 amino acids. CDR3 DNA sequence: TGCAGCGTTGAGGAGGGCTACGAGCAGTACGTC. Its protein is CSVEEGYEQYV.

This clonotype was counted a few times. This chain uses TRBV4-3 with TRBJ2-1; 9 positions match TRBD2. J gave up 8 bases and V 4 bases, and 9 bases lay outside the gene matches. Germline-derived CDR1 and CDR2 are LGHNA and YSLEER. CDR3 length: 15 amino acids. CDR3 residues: CASSRVVSGGYEQFF. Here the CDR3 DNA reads TGCGCCAGCAGCCGAGTGGTGAGCGGGGGGTATGAGCAGTTCTTC.

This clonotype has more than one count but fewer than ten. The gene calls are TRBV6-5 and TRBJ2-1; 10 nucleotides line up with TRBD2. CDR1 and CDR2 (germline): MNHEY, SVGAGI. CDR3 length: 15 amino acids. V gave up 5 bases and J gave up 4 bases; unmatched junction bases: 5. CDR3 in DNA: TGTGCCAGCAGTCGTAGCGGGGGGCAGTACAATGAGCAGTTCTTC. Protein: CASSRSGGQYNEQFF.

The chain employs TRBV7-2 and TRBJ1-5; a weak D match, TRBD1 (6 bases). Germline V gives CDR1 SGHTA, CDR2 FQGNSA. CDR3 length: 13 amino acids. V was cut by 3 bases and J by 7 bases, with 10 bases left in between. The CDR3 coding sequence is TGTGCCAGCAGCTTGGGGGGGCGGCAGCCCCAGCATTTT. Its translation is CASSLGGRQPQHF.

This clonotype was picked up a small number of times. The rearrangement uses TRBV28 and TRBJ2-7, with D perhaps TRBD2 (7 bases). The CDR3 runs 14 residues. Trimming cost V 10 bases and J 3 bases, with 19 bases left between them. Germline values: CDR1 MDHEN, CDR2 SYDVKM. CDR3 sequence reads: CATIPGGPFYEQYF. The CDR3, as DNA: TGTGCCACCATACCGGGGGGCCCCTTCTACGAGCAGTACTTC.

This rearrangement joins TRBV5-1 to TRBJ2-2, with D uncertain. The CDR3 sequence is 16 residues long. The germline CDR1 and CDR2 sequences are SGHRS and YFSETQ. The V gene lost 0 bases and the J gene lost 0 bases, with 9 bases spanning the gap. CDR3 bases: TGCGCCAGCAGCTTGGCGGGCCACTCGAACACCGGGGAGCTGTTTTTT. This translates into CASSLAGHSNTGELFF.

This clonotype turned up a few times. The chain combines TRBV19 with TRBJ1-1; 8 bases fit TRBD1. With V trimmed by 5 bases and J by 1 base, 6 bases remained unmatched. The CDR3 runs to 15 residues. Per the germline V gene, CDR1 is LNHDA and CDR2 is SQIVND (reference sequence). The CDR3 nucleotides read TGTGCCAGTAGTTTCTTAGACAGGGGGAACACTGAAGCTTTCTTT. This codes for CASSFLDRGNTEAFF.

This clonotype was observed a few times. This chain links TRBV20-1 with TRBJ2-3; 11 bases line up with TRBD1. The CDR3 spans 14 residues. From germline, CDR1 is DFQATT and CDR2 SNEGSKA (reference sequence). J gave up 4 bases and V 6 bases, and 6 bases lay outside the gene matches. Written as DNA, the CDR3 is TGCAGTGCGGAACAGGGACAGGGGGCAGATACGCAGTATTTT. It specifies CSAEQGQGADTQYF.

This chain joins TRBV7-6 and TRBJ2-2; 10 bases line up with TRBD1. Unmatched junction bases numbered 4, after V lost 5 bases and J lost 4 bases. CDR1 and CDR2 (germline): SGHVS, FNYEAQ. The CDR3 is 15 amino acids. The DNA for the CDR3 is TGTGCCAGCAGCACCGGGACAGGGGTCACCGGGGAGCTGTTTTTT. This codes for CASSTGTGVTGELFF. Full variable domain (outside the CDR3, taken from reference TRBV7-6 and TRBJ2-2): GAGVSQSPRYKVTKRGQDVALRCDPISGHVSLYWYRQALGQGPEFLTYFNYEAQQDKSGLPNDRFSAERPEGSISTLTIQRTEQRDSAMYRCASSTGTGVTGELFFGEGSRLTVL.

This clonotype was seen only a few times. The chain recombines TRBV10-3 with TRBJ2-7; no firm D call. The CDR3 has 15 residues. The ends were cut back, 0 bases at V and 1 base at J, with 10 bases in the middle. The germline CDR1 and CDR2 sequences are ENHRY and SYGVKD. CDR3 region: CAISESVSRSYEQYV. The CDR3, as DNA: TGTGCCATCAGTGAGTCAGTTAGCCGGTCCTACGAGCAGTACGTC.

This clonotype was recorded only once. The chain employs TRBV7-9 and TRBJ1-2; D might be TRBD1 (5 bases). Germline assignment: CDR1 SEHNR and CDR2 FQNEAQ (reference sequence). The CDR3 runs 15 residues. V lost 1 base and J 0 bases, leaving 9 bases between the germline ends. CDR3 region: CASSLVTASNYGYTF. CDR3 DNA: TGTGCCAGCAGCTTAGTGACAGCCTCTAACTATGGCTACACCTTC.

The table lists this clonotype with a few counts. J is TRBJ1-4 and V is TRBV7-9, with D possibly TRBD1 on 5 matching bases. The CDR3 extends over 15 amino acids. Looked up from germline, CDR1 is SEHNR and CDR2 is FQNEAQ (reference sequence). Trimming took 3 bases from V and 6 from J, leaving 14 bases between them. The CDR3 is CASSLVRDPDEKLFF. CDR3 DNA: TGTGCCAGCAGCTTGGTCAGGGATCCAGATGAAAAACTGTTTTTT.

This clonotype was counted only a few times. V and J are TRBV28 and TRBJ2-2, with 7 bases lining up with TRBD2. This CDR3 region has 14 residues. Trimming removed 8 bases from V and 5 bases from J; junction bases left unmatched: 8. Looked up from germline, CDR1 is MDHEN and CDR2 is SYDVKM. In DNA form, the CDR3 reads TGTGCCAGCTGGGCAGGGAGGGCGACCGGGGAGCTGTTTTTT. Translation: CASWAGRATGELFF. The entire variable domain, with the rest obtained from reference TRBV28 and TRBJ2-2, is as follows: DVKVTQSSRYLVKRTGEKVFLECVQDMDHENMFWYRQDPGLGLRLIYFSYDVKMKEKGDIPEGYSVSREKKERFSLILESASTNQTSMYLCASWAGRATGELFFGEGSRLTVL.